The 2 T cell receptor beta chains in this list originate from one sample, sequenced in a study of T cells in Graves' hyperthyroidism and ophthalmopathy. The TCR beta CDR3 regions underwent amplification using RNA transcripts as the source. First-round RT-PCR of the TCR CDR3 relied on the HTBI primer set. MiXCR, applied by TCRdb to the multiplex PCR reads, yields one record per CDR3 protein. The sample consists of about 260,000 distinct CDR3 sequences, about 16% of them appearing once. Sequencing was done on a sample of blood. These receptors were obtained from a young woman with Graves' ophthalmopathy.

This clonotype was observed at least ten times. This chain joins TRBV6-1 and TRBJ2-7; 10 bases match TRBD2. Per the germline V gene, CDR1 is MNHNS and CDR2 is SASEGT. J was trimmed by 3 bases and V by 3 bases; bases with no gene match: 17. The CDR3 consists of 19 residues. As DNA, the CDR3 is TGTGCCAGCAGTGATCCCCTCCTAGCGGGAGAGACCGACATCTACGAGCAGTACTTC. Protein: CASSDPLLAGETDIYEQYF.

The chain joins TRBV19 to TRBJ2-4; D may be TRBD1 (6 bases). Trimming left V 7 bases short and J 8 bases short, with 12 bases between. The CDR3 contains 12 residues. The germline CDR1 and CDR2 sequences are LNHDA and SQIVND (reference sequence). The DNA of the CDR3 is TGTGCCAGTACCGGGACAAGGGACATTCAGTACTTC. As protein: CASTGTRDIQYF.